This T cell receptor (beta chain) derives from a study of blood T cell repertoires in COVID-19. Study context: The United States, Italy and Spain provided the acute and convalescent COVID-19 samples. The cDNA or gDNA used as material had been derived from T cells, B-cell-depleted T cells, or PBMCs.

Using immunoSEQ multiplex PCR, the repertoire was profiled, and TCRdb retains in-frame clones only, with some absent. In the table there are 150,000 to 200,000 clones, 90% of which are singletons. This clone was seen a single time. Specimen: peripheral blood. The clonotype comes from a man aged 60 to 69 with active or convalescent COVID-19.

The CDR3 coding sequence is TGTGCCAGCAGTGACCCGAACAGGGGGGTTTATGGCTACACCTTC. This codes for CASSDPNRGVYGYTF. The genes are TRBV6-4 and TRBJ1-2, with 8 bases fitting TRBD1. This CDR3 has 15 residues. V was pared by 2 bases and J by 5 bases, with 7 bases of the junction left unmatched. The germline V gene encodes CDR1 MRHNA and CDR2 SNTAGT.